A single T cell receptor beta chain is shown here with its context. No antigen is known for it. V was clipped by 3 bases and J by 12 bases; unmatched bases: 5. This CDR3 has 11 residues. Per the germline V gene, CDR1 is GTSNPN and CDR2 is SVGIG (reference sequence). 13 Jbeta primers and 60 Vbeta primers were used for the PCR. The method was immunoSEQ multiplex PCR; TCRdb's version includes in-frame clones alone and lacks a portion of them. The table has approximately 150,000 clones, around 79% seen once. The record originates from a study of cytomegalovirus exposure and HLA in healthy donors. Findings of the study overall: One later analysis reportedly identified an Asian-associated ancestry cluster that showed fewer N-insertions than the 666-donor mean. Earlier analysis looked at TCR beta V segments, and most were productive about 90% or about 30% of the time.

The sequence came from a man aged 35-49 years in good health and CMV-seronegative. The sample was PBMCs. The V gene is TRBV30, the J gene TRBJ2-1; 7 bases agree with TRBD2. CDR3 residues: CAWSRTGGQFF. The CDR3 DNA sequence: TGTGCCTGGAGCCGCACGGGGGGGCAGTTCTTC.